These 9 T cell receptor beta chains share one sample of origin, sequenced in a study of blood T cell repertoires in COVID-19. The table came from immunoSEQ multiplex PCR; TCRdb's copy has only in-frame clones and leaves some out. The sample shows 140,000 or so clones, roughly 87% of them seen only once. The source material was peripheral blood. These receptors all stem from a woman between 45 and 65 years old with acute or convalescent COVID-19.

This sequence joins TRBV13 and TRBJ1-2; 7 nucleotides match TRBD1. Germline V gene data show CDR1 as PRHDT and CDR2 as FYEKMQ (reference sequence). J was trimmed by 4 bases and V by 3 bases; bases with no gene match: 2. The CDR3 runs to 13 residues. The CDR3 loop reads CASSFEGAYGYTF. CDR3 coding DNA: TGTGCCAGCAGCTTCGAGGGGGCCTATGGCTACACCTTC.

The rearrangement uses TRBV10-2 and TRBJ2-7, with 8 bases matching TRBD1. The CDR3 has 14 amino acids. With 6 bases clipped from V and 0 bases from J, the junction kept 4 bases outside the gene matches. Germline-derived CDR1 and CDR2 are WSHSY and SAAADI. The CDR3 DNA reads as TGCGCCAGCAGAGGACAGGGAAGCTCCTACGAGCAGTACTTC. It codes for CASRGQGSSYEQYF.

The V and J genes are TRBV3-1 (or the pseudogene TRBV3-2) and TRBJ1-1; D uncertain. CDR1 and CDR2 (germline): LGHDT, YNNKEL (reference sequence). Between the trimmed V and J ends, which lost 5 bases and 7 bases, there was a span of 14 bases. CDR3 size: 13 residues. DNA for the CDR3: TGTGCCAGCAGCTCGTACAGTTTAGGTGAAGCTTTCTTT. This gives the protein CASSSYSLGEAFF.

The rearrangement joins TRBV6-5 to TRBJ2-7; the match to TRBD2 covers 12 bases. Trimming cost V 7 bases and J 0 bases; bases outside gene matches: 4. There are 15 residues in the CDR3. Looked up from germline, CDR1 is MNHEY and CDR2 is SVGAGI. For the CDR3, the DNA is TGTGCCAGCACAGGACTAGCGGGGTTCTCCTACGAGCAGTACTTC. As protein: CASTGLAGFSYEQYF.

V usage is TRBV18 and J usage is TRBJ2-3; 7 positions agree with TRBD2. Germline V CDR1 and CDR2: KGHSH, LQKENI. The CDR3 loop spans 14 amino acids. Unmatched junction bases numbered 4, after V lost 3 bases and J lost 4 bases. CDR3 nucleotides: TGTGCCAGCTCACCGAGGGAGGGACCAGATACGCAGTATTTT. Protein: CASSPREGPDTQYF.

This clone showed up just once. The J gene is TRBJ1-2, the V gene TRBV2, with D maybe TRBD1 (6 bases). Germline assignment: CDR1 SNHLY and CDR2 FYNNEI. V was cut by 2 bases and J by 4 bases, with 11 bases left in between. CDR3 length: 14 residues. DNA for the CDR3: TGTGCCAGCAGTGAACACAGGACAGCCTATGGCTACACCTTC. Translated: CASSEHRTAYGYTF.

This chain uses TRBV10-1 with TRBJ1-2; 7 positions match TRBD1. The germline CDR1 and CDR2 sequences are WNHNN and SYGVQD (reference sequence). The CDR3 totals 14 residues. Trimming took 0 bases from V and 4 from J; bases not matched to a gene: 2. CDR3 sequence (DNA): TGCGCCAGCAGTGAGTCAGGGACAGCCTATGGCTACACCTTC. The encoded protein is CASSESGTAYGYTF.

As concerns this clone: The identical CDR3 is also encoded by other nucleotide sequences in the sample. This chain links TRBV15 with TRBJ2-7; tentatively, D is TRBD2 (6 bases). This CDR3 spans 15 amino acids. Germline V gives CDR1 LNHNV, CDR2 YYDKDF (reference sequence). The ends were cut back, 1 base at V and 0 bases at J, with 10 bases in the middle. The CDR3 is CATSRGGGGSYEQYF. For the CDR3, the DNA is TGTGCCACCAGCAGAGGTGGGGGAGGCTCCTACGAGCAGTACTTC.

The genes are TRBV11-2 and TRBJ2-7, with TRBD1 matching over 7 bases. Germline CDR1 is SGHAT and CDR2 is FQNNGV. J was trimmed by 2 bases and V by 5 bases; bases with no gene match: 6. The CDR3 consists of 14 residues. The CDR3 nucleotides are TGTGCCAGCAGCGCCAACAGGGGAACCTACGAGCAGTACTTC. This gives the protein CASSANRGTYEQYF.